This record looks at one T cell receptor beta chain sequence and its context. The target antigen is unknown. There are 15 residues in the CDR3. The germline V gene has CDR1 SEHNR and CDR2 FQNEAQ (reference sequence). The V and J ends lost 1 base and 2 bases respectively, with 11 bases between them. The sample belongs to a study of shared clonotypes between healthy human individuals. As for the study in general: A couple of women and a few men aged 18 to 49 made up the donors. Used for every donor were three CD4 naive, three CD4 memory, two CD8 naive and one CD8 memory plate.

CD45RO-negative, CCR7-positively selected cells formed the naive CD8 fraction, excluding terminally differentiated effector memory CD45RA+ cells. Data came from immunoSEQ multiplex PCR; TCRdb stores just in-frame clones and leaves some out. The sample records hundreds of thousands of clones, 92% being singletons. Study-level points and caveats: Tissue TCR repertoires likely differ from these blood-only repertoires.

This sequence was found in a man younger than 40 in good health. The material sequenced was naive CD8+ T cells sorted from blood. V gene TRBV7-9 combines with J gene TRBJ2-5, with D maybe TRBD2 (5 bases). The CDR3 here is CASSLGIAIQETQYF. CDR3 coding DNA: TGTGCCAGCAGCTTAGGGATAGCGATACAAGAGACCCAGTACTTC.